The 15 T cell receptor beta chains below come from one sample, sequenced in a study of CD8 T cells in Susac syndrome (dated 2019 in TCRdb). The library came from the immunoSEQ multiplex PCR assay. RNA was extracted using the RNeasy kit, and roughly 0.5 to 1 ug of the RNA was reverse transcribed with random hexamers. TCRdb cleaned the public reads at Q25 with fastp, built clones with MiXCR and kept in-frame beta chains. Merged by CDR3 protein, the rows form single entries marked with the most common genes and DNA. The sample table holds 180,000 or so distinct CDR3 sequences, of which about 95% were seen once. Clones ranked in the top ten supply 0.1% of the sample. Sequencing input: CD4+ T cells from PBMCs. The receptor set was obtained from a human donor in good health.

This chain joins TRBV7-9 and TRBJ2-1; possibly TRBD2 for D (5 bases). V shed 1 base and J shed 7 bases, with 17 bases lying between them. The CDR3 totals 16 residues. Germline-derived CDR1 and CDR2 are SEHNR and FQNEAQ (reference sequence). In DNA, the CDR3 is TGTGCCAGCAGCTTAGGCGCGTCGCGGGTAGGGAATGAGCAGTTCTTC. This sequence encodes CASSLGASRVGNEQFF.

V and J are TRBV7-9 and TRBJ2-3, with D possibly TRBD1 on 5 matching bases. The CDR3 runs to 14 residues. Germline lookup yields CDR1 SEHNR and CDR2 FQNEAQ (reference sequence). Deletions cut 4 bases from V and 2 bases from J, with 10 bases between. The CDR3 here is CASSSSGATDTQYF. The CDR3 region has the DNA TGTGCCAGCAGCTCCTCTGGGGCCACAGATACGCAGTATTTT.

This chain uses TRBV6-2 or TRBV6-3 with TRBJ1-1, with 7 bases fitting TRBD1. V dropped 6 bases and J dropped 1; count of bases not matched to a gene: 5. The CDR3 spans 14 residues. Germline CDR1 is MNHEY and CDR2 is SVGEGT. The CDR3 DNA follows: TGTGCCAGCAGCGACAGGGCGCAGAACACTGAAGCTTTCTTT. Translation: CASSDRAQNTEAFF.

The chain is built from TRBV20-1 and TRBJ2-7; D ambiguous. This CDR3 is 11 amino acids long. Germline lookup yields CDR1 DFQATT and CDR2 SNEGSKA (reference sequence). V lost 3 bases and J 4 bases, leaving 7 bases between the germline ends. CDR3 in amino acids: CSARPAYEQYF. Here the CDR3 DNA reads TGCAGTGCTAGGCCAGCTTACGAGCAGTACTTC.

J is TRBJ2-5 and V is TRBV24-1; D is unclear. With 5 bases removed from V and 5 bases from J, the gap between germline ends came to 8 bases. Per the germline V gene, CDR1 is KGHDR and CDR2 is SFDVKD. This CDR3 is built from 12 residues. The CDR3 DNA is TGTGCCACCAGTGCTCAGACCGAGACCCAGTACTTC. Protein product: CATSAQTETQYF.

This rearrangement joins TRBV7-6 to TRBJ2-1; D is undetermined. The length of the CDR3 is 16 residues. V was cut by 5 bases and J by 0 bases, with 14 bases left in between. The germline V gene has CDR1 SGHVS and CDR2 FNYEAQ. As DNA, the CDR3 is TGTGCCAGCAGCCCCAGAGCTCCAAGCTCCTACAATGAGCAGTTCTTC. It translates to CASSPRAPSSYNEQFF.

The CDR3 DNA sequence: TGCAGTGCTAGAGGGACTAGTCTCGGCCAAGAGACCCAGTACTTC. Protein: CSARGTSLGQETQYF. The chain has TRBV20-1 and TRBJ2-5; 7 bases are shared with TRBD2. CDR3 length: 15 residues. After removal of 1 base from V and 1 base from J, the junction contained 6 bases not matched to a gene. Germline-derived CDR1 and CDR2 are DFQATT and SNEGSKA (reference sequence).

This chain connects TRBV15 to TRBJ2-1, with D possibly TRBD1 on 6 matching bases. Deletions cut 2 bases from V and 8 bases from J, with 16 bases between. CDR3 length: 15 amino acids. In germline, CDR1 is LNHNV, CDR2 YYDKDF (reference sequence). In DNA form, the CDR3 reads TGTGCCACCAGCAGATCCGTTCTACAGGGTCATGAGCAGTTCTTC. Its protein is CATSRSVLQGHEQFF.

The V call is TRBV12-3 or TRBV12-4, the J call TRBJ2-3; TRBD2 aligns across 10 bases. The J segment lost 10 bases and the V segment lost 7 bases, leaving 14 bases of the junction unmatched. The CDR3 length is 15 residues. The CDR3 sequence: CASTLSGRAASAQYF. The CDR3 region has the DNA TGTGCCAGCACGCTAAGCGGGAGGGCGGCCAGTGCGCAGTATTTT.

The chain is built from TRBV29-1 and TRBJ2-7; TRBD1 agrees at 9 bases. The CDR3 is 14 amino acids. Unmatched junction bases numbered 11, after V lost 8 bases and J lost 3 bases. Germline V gives CDR1 SQVTM, CDR2 ANQGSEA. CDR3 residues: CSTGSGTGNYEQYF. The DNA for the CDR3 is TGCAGCACCGGTTCTGGGACAGGGAACTACGAGCAGTACTTC.

The V call is TRBV3-1, the J call TRBJ1-1; D ambiguous. This CDR3 spans 14 amino acids. Germline CDR1 reads LGHDT; CDR2 reads YNNKEL (reference sequence). The V end was cut by 1 base, the J end by 1 base, with 7 bases between. CDR3 loop: CASSQGLRNTEAFF. CDR3 nucleotides: TGTGCCAGCAGCCAAGGTCTGAGGAACACTGAAGCTTTCTTT. Based on the CDR3 plus reference TRBV3-1 and TRBJ1-1, the full variable domain is DTAVSQTPKYLVTQMGNDKSIKCEQNLGHDTMYWYKQDSKKFLKIMFSYNNKELIINETVPNRFSPKSPDKAHLNLHINSLELGDSAVYFCASSQGLRNTEAFFGQGTRLTVV.

The count of this clonotype is one. This chain joins TRBV21-1 and TRBJ2-7; the table's D call of TRBD2 was not tested on the DNA. TRBV21-1 is a pseudogene segment. CDR3 size: 12 residues. In nucleotides, the CDR3 is TGTGCCAGCAGCAAAAAGAGGGACGAGCAGTACTTC. Translation: CASSKKRDEQYF.

J is TRBJ2-1 and V is TRBV13, with 8 positions matching TRBD2. Germline lookup yields CDR1 PRHDT and CDR2 FYEKMQ (reference sequence). The J segment lost 5 bases and the V segment lost 1 base, leaving 10 bases of the junction unmatched. This CDR3 contains 17 residues. This chain's CDR3 is CASSLAFRAGGNNEQFF. CDR3 DNA sequence: TGTGCCAGCAGCTTAGCTTTTCGGGCGGGAGGAAACAATGAGCAGTTCTTC.

The rearrangement uses TRBV12-3 or TRBV12-4 and TRBJ1-2; 7 nucleotides agree with TRBD1. Germline trimming cut 2 bases from V and 4 bases from J; bases unmatched to any gene: 7. The length of the CDR3 is 15 residues. The CDR3 sequence is CASSLTGTASYGYTF. The CDR3 bases are TGTGCCAGCAGTTTAACTGGGACAGCTTCCTATGGCTACACCTTC.

This clonotype was recorded once. The chain uses TRBV7-9 and TRBJ1-1, with a tentative D call TRBD1 (5 bases). The CDR3 is 14 residues long. Deletions cut 1 base from V and 3 bases from J, with 9 bases between. Germline CDR1 SEHNR, CDR2 FQNEAQ (reference sequence). In DNA, the CDR3 is TGTGCCAGCAGCTTAGATCAGGGACACACTGAAGCTTTCTTT. Protein sequence: CASSLDQGHTEAFF.